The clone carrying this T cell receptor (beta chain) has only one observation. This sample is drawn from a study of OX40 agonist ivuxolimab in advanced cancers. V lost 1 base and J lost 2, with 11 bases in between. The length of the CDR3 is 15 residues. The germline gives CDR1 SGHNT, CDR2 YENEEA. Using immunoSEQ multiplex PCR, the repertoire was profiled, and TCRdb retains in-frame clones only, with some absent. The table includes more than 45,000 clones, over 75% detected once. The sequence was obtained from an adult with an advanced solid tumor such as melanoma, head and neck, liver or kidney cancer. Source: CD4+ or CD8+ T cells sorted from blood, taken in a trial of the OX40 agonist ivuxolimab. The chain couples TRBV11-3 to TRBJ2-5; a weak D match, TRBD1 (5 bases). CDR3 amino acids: CASSLGAGAQETQYF. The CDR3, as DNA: TGTGCCAGCAGCTTAGGTGCTGGGGCTCAAGAGACCCAGTACTTC.